Following are 11 T cell receptor beta chains from one sample sequenced in a study of beta chain features in type 1 diabetes. Investigators reverse transcribed all isolated RNA, so they sequenced expressed TCRB transcripts. The table came from immunoSEQ multiplex PCR; TCRdb's copy has only in-frame clones and leaves some out. This sample has approximately 150,000 clones, with less than 9.5% found just once. The sample comprised central memory CD4+ T cells from blood. These receptors originate from a woman younger than 35 in good health.

The chain employs TRBV4-3 and TRBJ2-3, with TRBD2 matching 12 bases. V was clipped by 1 base and J by 5 bases; unmatched bases: 7. The CDR3 totals 17 residues. CDR1 LGHNA and CDR2 YSLEER come from the germline V gene. The CDR3 nucleotides read TGCGCCAGCAGCCAAGCCAGGACTAGCGGGGCGAGAGATACGCAGTATTTT. Its translation is CASSQARTSGARDTQYF.

The chain is built from TRBV13 and TRBJ2-7; no clear D. Germline CDR1 PRHDT, CDR2 FYEKMQ (reference sequence). CDR3 length: 12 residues. Deletions cut 3 bases from V and 1 base from J, with 4 bases between. CDR3 nucleotide sequence: TGTGCCAGCAGCTTTAAATCCTACGAGCAGTACTTC. Amino acids: CASSFKSYEQYF. Complete variable domain (other parts from reference TRBV13 and TRBJ2-7): AAGVIQSPRHLIKEKRETATLKCYPIPRHDTVYWYQQGPGQDPQFLISFYEKMQSDKGSIPDRFSAQQFSDYHSELNMSSLELGDSALYFCASSFKSYEQYFGPGTRLTVT.

This chain uses TRBV6-5 with TRBJ1-2, with unresolved D. This CDR3 region has 13 residues. Trimming took off 6 bases at V and 2 bases at J, with 10 bases between the two ends. Germline CDR1 is MNHEY and CDR2 is SVGAGI. CDR3 bases: TGTGCCAGCAGGGGCCTGAACAACTATGGCTACACCTTC. Its translation: CASRGLNNYGYTF.

The sample holds a few counts of this clone. This chain uses TRBV4-2 with TRBJ1-5; no reliable D call. V dropped 0 bases and J dropped 4 bases, with 13 bases sitting between them. Per germline, CDR1 LGHNA and CDR2 YNFKEQ. This CDR3 has 16 amino acids. CDR3 in amino acids: CASSQEPSQFNQPQHF. The CDR3 DNA reads TGTGCCAGCAGCCAAGAACCGTCGCAGTTTAATCAGCCCCAGCATTTT.

Only a few counts were recorded for this clone. This chain connects TRBV11-2 to TRBJ2-7; D not resolved. V was cut by 5 bases and J by 0 bases, with 14 bases left in between. The CDR3 covers 15 residues. CDR1 SGHAT and CDR2 FQNNGV come from the germline V gene. In DNA, the CDR3 is TGTGCCAGCAGCCCTTCGTTTGTCAGCTCCTACGAGCAGTACTTC. This gives the protein CASSPSFVSSYEQYF.

The table lists this clone with a few counts. The rearrangement links TRBV5-1 to TRBJ2-7; weak D call: TRBD1 (5 bases). The CDR3 runs 13 residues. Trimming took off 1 base at V and 3 bases at J, with 8 bases between the two ends. Germline V gene data show CDR1 as SGHRS and CDR2 as YFSETQ. The CDR3: CASSLMQGYEQYF. As DNA, the CDR3 is TGCGCCAGCAGCTTGATGCAGGGCTACGAGCAGTACTTC.

This clone has more than one count but fewer than ten. The gene calls are TRBV9 and TRBJ2-7, with 7 bases lining up with TRBD2. CDR3 length: 15 residues. The germline CDR1 and CDR2 sequences are SGDLS and YYNGEE. With V trimmed by 0 bases and J by 2 bases, 5 bases remained unmatched. Here the CDR3 DNA reads TGTGCCAGCAGCGTAGGGCCTAGCGGAGCCTACGAGCAGTACTTC. Its protein is CASSVGPSGAYEQYF.

This clone was observed a handful of times. The V gene is TRBV5-1, the J gene TRBJ2-7, with 11 positions matching TRBD2. V lost 4 bases and J lost 6; bases outside the gene matches: 6. The V gene's germline CDR1 is SGHRS and CDR2 YFSETQ. The CDR3 sequence is 14 residues long. CDR3 amino acids: CASSMTSGAVEQYF. The CDR3 DNA reads as TGCGCCAGCAGCATGACTAGCGGGGCCGTCGAGCAGTACTTC.

V usage is TRBV27 and J usage is TRBJ2-3, with 10 positions matching TRBD2. The CDR3 covers 15 residues. Germline values: CDR1 MNHEY, CDR2 SMNVEV (reference sequence). Trimming at V came to 6 bases and at J to 6 bases, leaving 9 bases not matched to a gene. The CDR3 loop is CASRAQRGGWDTQYF. In DNA, the CDR3 is TGTGCCAGCAGGGCTCAGCGGGGGGGATGGGATACGCAGTATTTT.

This clone was seen more than once but under ten times. This rearrangement joins TRBV7-9 to TRBJ2-7; 8 bases match TRBD1. The CDR3 is 14 amino acids. Germline assignment: CDR1 SEHNR and CDR2 FQNEAQ (reference sequence). The J segment lost 13 bases and the V segment lost 4 bases, leaving 15 bases of the junction unmatched. The CDR3 DNA sequence: TGTGCCAGCAGCTCAGGGGGCAGGAGGAGCTCTCACTACTTC. Translated: CASSSGGRRSSHYF.

The chain recombines TRBV7-2 with TRBJ2-7; D gene ambiguous. V lost 1 base to trimming and J lost 2 bases, with 9 bases between them. This CDR3 contains 14 residues. Germline CDR1 is SGHTA and CDR2 is FQGNSA. DNA for the CDR3: TGTGCCAGCAGCTTAGGGTTCCGAGCCTACGAGCAGTACTTC. It is translated as CASSLGFRAYEQYF.